This passage covers 13 T cell receptor beta chains from one sample sequenced in a study of blood T cells in healthy people across ages. Next came a second PCR, run for 7 to 11 cycles, which used a sample-barcoded 5' primer along with a J-beta primer mix. Each CDR3 protein is one row after TCRdb ran MiXCR on the 5' RACE reads. The sample records over 1,200,000 distinct CDR3 sequences, approximately 59% being singletons. The sequencing input was blood. Receptors originate from a man between 18 and 29 years old in good health.

V usage is TRBV5-8 and J usage is TRBJ2-3; D possibly matches TRBD1 or TRBD2 (5 bases each). CDR1 is SGHTS and CDR2 is YDEGEE in the germline V gene. The CDR3 is made up of 15 amino acids. Between the trimmed V and J ends, which lost 4 bases and 3 bases, there was a span of 15 bases. The CDR3 DNA is TGTGCCAGCAGCACTCAGGGAGTGCGGACAGATACGCAGTATTTT. As protein: CASSTQGVRTDTQYF. Together with reference TRBV5-8 and TRBJ2-3, the CDR3 gives the full variable domain: EAGVTQSPTHLIKTRGQQATLRCSPISGHTSVYWYQQALGLGLQFLLWYDEGEERNRGNFPPRFSGRQFPNYSSELNVNALELEDSALYLCASSTQGVRTDTQYFGPGTRLTVL.

The chain recombines TRBV7-9 with TRBJ2-3, with D maybe TRBD2 (6 bases). V lost 1 base, J lost 6 bases, and 17 bases lay in between. CDR1 and CDR2 from the germline V gene are SEHNR and FQNEAQ (reference sequence). This CDR3 comprises 16 residues. The CDR3 sequence: CASSLVAGGVKDTQYF. CDR3 nucleotide sequence: TGTGCCAGCAGCTTAGTCGCCGGGGGAGTGAAGGATACGCAGTATTTT.

This clonotype was seen more than once but under ten times. The J gene is TRBJ2-3, the V gene TRBV6-1; D tentatively reads TRBD1 or TRBD2 (5 bases each). V was pared by 7 bases and J by 4 bases, with 9 bases between. This CDR3 is 12 amino acids long. The germline V gene encodes CDR1 MNHNS and CDR2 SASEGT. CDR3 sequence: CASTWGSDTQYF. CDR3 DNA sequence: TGTGCCAGCACCTGGGGGTCAGATACGCAGTATTTT.

The sample holds a few counts of this clonotype. CDR3 sequence: CASSLVLGTGELFF. DNA for the CDR3: TGTGCCAGCAGCTTAGTCCTGGGCACCGGGGAGCTGTTTTTT. The V gene is TRBV7-6, the J gene TRBJ2-2, with D hard to call. Germline CDR1 reads SGHVS; CDR2 reads FNYEAQ. This CDR3 contains 14 residues. V was clipped by 1 base and J by 4 bases, with 7 bases between them.

This chain links TRBV11-3 with TRBJ2-1; D remains ambiguous. The CDR3 has 13 amino acids. V was clipped by 5 bases and J by 6 bases, with 11 bases between them. Germline loops: CDR1 SGHNT, CDR2 YENEEA. The CDR3 here is CASSPESSNEQFF. The CDR3, as DNA: TGTGCCAGCAGCCCCGAGAGTAGCAATGAGCAGTTCTTC.

The table lists this clonotype with a few counts. This sequence joins TRBV15 and TRBJ2-7; 7 nucleotides match TRBD1. CDR1 is LNHNV, CDR2 YYDKDF, per germline (reference sequence). Unmatched junction bases numbered 6, after V lost 2 bases and J lost 11 bases. The CDR3 covers 12 residues. CDR3 loop: CATSRPGQLKYF. Here the CDR3 DNA reads TGTGCCACCAGCAGACCGGGACAGCTAAAGTACTTC.

The sample holds a few counts of this clonotype. The rearrangement joins TRBV27 to TRBJ1-6; 7 bases are a match to TRBD1. V lost 5 bases to trimming and J lost 7 bases; unmatched junction nucleotides: 8. The CDR3 length is 15 residues. Per germline, CDR1 MNHEY and CDR2 SMNVEV (reference sequence). The DNA of the CDR3 is TGTGCCAGCAGTGCCGACAGGGTGGGGAATTCACCCCTCCACTTT. It encodes CASSADRVGNSPLHF.

This clonotype was seen a few times. This sequence joins TRBV3-1 and TRBJ2-6; the D gene is possibly TRBD2 (6 bases). V dropped 4 bases and J dropped 4 bases, with 11 bases sitting between them. The germline V gene has CDR1 LGHDT and CDR2 YNNKEL (reference sequence). The length of the CDR3 is 15 residues. The CDR3 protein is CASSPTSIGANVLTF. CDR3 nucleotide sequence: TGTGCCAGCAGCCCGACTAGTATAGGGGCCAACGTCCTGACTTTC.

The chain uses TRBV4-1 and TRBJ2-3; D is uncertain. The V end lost 0 bases, the J end lost 7 bases, and 8 bases lay between the germline ends. CDR3 length equals 13 residues. Germline CDR1 is MGHRA and CDR2 is YSYEKL. CDR3 amino acids: CASSQDPVNTQYF. Written as DNA, the CDR3 is TGCGCCAGCAGCCAAGATCCGGTAAATACGCAGTATTTT.

This chain connects TRBV29-1 to TRBJ1-4, with D tentatively TRBD1 (6 bases). Germline assignment: CDR1 SQVTM and CDR2 ANQGSEA. V was trimmed by 4 bases and J by 8 bases, leaving 8 bases between them. The CDR3 sequence is 11 residues long. CDR3 DNA sequence: TGCAGCGTTGCTACAGGGGAAAAACTGTTTTTT. It translates to CSVATGEKLFF.

V usage is TRBV29-1 and J usage is TRBJ2-7; 7 nucleotides line up with TRBD1. V shed 7 bases, J shed 0 bases, and the junction held 6 bases outside the gene matches. Germline V lookup: CDR1 SQVTM, CDR2 ANQGSEA. The CDR3 extends over 13 amino acids. In DNA form, the CDR3 reads TGCAGCGCGGTCTCAGGGGGCTCCTACGAGCAGTACTTC. Its translation is CSAVSGGSYEQYF.

The chain links TRBV5-1 to TRBJ1-5; D uncertain. The CDR3 loop spans 14 amino acids. Germline CDR1 is SGHRS and CDR2 is YFSETQ. Trimming left V 0 bases short and J 6 bases short, with 10 bases between. CDR3 sequence: CASSLDQRSQPQHF. CDR3 bases: TGCGCCAGCAGCTTGGACCAGAGGAGTCAGCCCCAGCATTTT.

This clonotype was seen a few times. The chain carries TRBV3-1 and TRBJ1-5; D might be TRBD1 (6 bases). This CDR3 comprises 14 residues. V lost 4 bases to trimming and J lost 7 bases, with 14 bases between them. Germline CDR1 and CDR2: LGHDT and YNNKEL (reference sequence). Here the CDR3 reads CASSPRGGPQPQHF. CDR3 nucleotides: TGTGCCAGCAGCCCGCGAGGGGGGCCACAGCCCCAGCATTTT.